The next 19 T cell receptor beta chains were all read from a single sample in a study of Tregs in tolerant kidney transplant recipients. These receptors' targets are unknown. Produced via immunoSEQ multiplex PCR; TCRdb's table is partial and in-frame only. The table records 35,000 to 50,000 clones, about 95% of them present only once. Material for sequencing was Tregs from blood cultured with allogeneic cells. The receptors were gathered from a human donor in good health.

For the CDR3, the DNA is TGCGCCAGCAGCTTGGCGCCGACAGCGGGTATCAACGAGCAGTACTTC. This codes for CASSLAPTAGINEQYF. The chain joins TRBV5-1 to TRBJ2-5; possibly TRBD2 for D (6 bases). The last part of the DNA fits TRBJ2-7 better; the J call may be wrong. Germline assignment: CDR1 SGHRS and CDR2 YFSETQ. This CDR3 is built from 16 residues.

The V gene is TRBV18, the J gene TRBJ1-2; D call uncertain. Germline CDR1 is KGHSH and CDR2 is LQKENI. V lost 1 base and J 6 bases, leaving 15 bases between the germline ends. This CDR3 has 15 residues. CDR3 in amino acids: CASSPLPGVGNGYTF. CDR3 coding DNA: TGTGCCAGCTCACCACTGCCCGGGGTAGGAAATGGCTACACCTTC.

CDR3: CATRQGNYGYTF. Here the CDR3 DNA reads TGTGCCACGAGACAGGGTAACTATGGCTACACCTTC. V usage is TRBV10-3 and J usage is TRBJ1-2; 7 bases match TRBD1. Trimming cost V 10 bases and J 1 base; bases outside gene matches: 3. The germline CDR1 and CDR2 sequences are ENHRY and SYGVKD. CDR3 length: 12 residues.

The sample holds one count of this clone. The V gene is TRBV28, the J gene TRBJ2-3, with TRBD2 identical over 7 bases. The CDR3 is 16 residues long. Germline V gene sequence: CDR1 MDHEN, CDR2 SYDVKM. V dropped 5 bases and J dropped 3; count of bases not matched to a gene: 11. CDR3 residues: CASSPTSLRVTDTQYF. CDR3 in DNA: TGTGCCAGCAGTCCGACTAGCCTCCGAGTGACAGATACGCAGTATTTT.

This rearrangement joins TRBV5-1 to TRBJ1-5; possibly TRBD1 for D (6 bases). The V end was cut by 1 base, the J end by 2 bases, with 13 bases between. There are 16 residues in the CDR3. Germline CDR1 and CDR2: SGHRS and YFSETQ. The CDR3 loop is CASSLRQVHCNQPQHF. CDR3 DNA sequence: TGCGCCAGCAGCTTGAGACAGGTACACTGCAATCAGCCCCAGCATTTT.

The V and J genes are TRBV7-9 and TRBJ2-7; TRBD1 matches 7 bases. The V segment lost 4 bases and the J segment 3 bases; nucleotides outside the gene matches: 3. The CDR3 contains 13 residues. Germline CDR1 is SEHNR and CDR2 is FQNEAQ (reference sequence). CDR3 amino acids: CASSSTGIYEQYF. CDR3 DNA sequence: TGTGCCAGCAGCTCGACAGGGATCTACGAGCAGTACTTC. The full variable domain, with the rest looked up from reference TRBV7-9 and TRBJ2-7, is DTGVSQNPRHKITKRGQNVTFRCDPISEHNRLYWYRQTLGQGPEFLTYFQNEAQLEKSRLLSDRFSAERPKGSFSTLEIQRTEQGDSAMYLCASSSTGIYEQYFGPGTRLTVT.

This clone is classed as medium-sized (0.01 to 0.1%). The rearrangement joins TRBV7-8 to TRBJ1-1, with a weak D call TRBD1 (5 bases). V shed 6 bases and J shed 6 bases, with 14 bases lying between them. Germline loops: CDR1 SGHVS, CDR2 FQNEAQ. The CDR3 totals 13 residues. The CDR3 spells CASRPRGWAEAFF. In nucleotides, the CDR3 is TGTGCCAGCAGACCTCGGGGGTGGGCTGAAGCTTTCTTT.

The chain combines TRBV14 with TRBJ1-4; no clear D. The V end lost 1 base, the J end lost 9 bases, and 6 bases lay between the germline ends. There are 12 residues in the CDR3. Germline V lookup: CDR1 SGHDN, CDR2 FVKESK. The CDR3 spells CASSQARKKLFF. The CDR3, as DNA: TGTGCCAGCAGCCAAGCGAGGAAAAAACTGTTTTTT.

CDR3 sequence reads: CASGLSGSPNEQFF. The CDR3 region has the DNA TGTGCTAGTGGTTTGTCCGGATCCCCGAATGAGCAGTTCTTC. The V call is TRBV12-5, the J call TRBJ2-1; unclear D gene. The V and J ends lost 2 bases and 7 bases respectively, with 12 bases between them. The CDR3 sequence is 14 residues long. Germline V gene sequence: CDR1 LGHNT, CDR2 FRNRAP.

This clone was observed a few times. The V call is TRBV19, the J call TRBJ1-2; D not resolved. V was shortened by 6 bases and J by 8 bases, with 22 bases between the two germline ends. The CDR3 covers 15 residues. Germline V gene lookup returns CDR1 LNHDA and CDR2 SQIVND (reference sequence). DNA of the CDR3: TGTGCCAGTAGACCTACCTCATATTCCCCGTTAGGCTACACCTTC. It encodes CASRPTSYSPLGYTF. The complete variable domain, with remaining parts taken from reference TRBV19 and TRBJ1-2, reads DGGITQSPKYLFRKEGQNVTLSCEQNLNHDAMYWYRQDPGQGLRLIYYSQIVNDFQKGDIAEGYSVSREKKESFPLTVTSAQKNPTAFYLCASRPTSYSPLGYTFGSGTRLTVV.

The CDR3 region is CASSRDRGPNEKLFF. The CDR3 DNA sequence: TGTGCCAGCAGTAGGGACAGGGGGCCGAATGAAAAACTGTTTTTT. J is TRBJ1-4 and V is TRBV2; 12 bases align to TRBD1. Germline V gene data show CDR1 as SNHLY and CDR2 as FYNNEI. V was clipped by 5 bases and J by 5 bases; unmatched bases: 3. The CDR3 runs 15 residues. Filled out from reference TRBV2 and TRBJ1-4, the complete variable domain reads EPEVTQTPSHQVTQMGQEVILRCVPISNHLYFYWYRQILGQKVEFLVSFYNNEISEKSEIFDDQFSVERPDGSNFTLKIRSTKLEDSAMYFCASSRDRGPNEKLFFGSGTQLSVL.

The chain couples TRBV6-4 to TRBJ1-5; 10 nucleotides match TRBD1. V was clipped by 6 bases and J by 5 bases; unmatched bases: 10. This CDR3 comprises 16 residues. Germline CDR1 MRHNA, CDR2 SNTAGT. CDR3 sequence reads: CASRAGTGERDQPQHF. The CDR3 DNA follows: TGTGCCAGCAGAGCCGGGACAGGGGAAAGGGATCAGCCCCAGCATTTT.

The V and J genes are TRBV5-1 and TRBJ2-7; D may be TRBD2 (7 bases). Looked up from germline, CDR1 is SGHRS and CDR2 is YFSETQ. Trimming pared 4 bases from V and 3 bases from J, leaving 20 bases between. The CDR3 has 16 amino acids. CDR3 DNA sequence: TGCGCCAGCAGCACCCTCGGGGGGCGACAGGTCTACGAGCAGTACTTC. Its translation: CASSTLGGRQVYEQYF.

The V call is TRBV30, the J call TRBJ2-1; the match to TRBD1 covers 11 bases. Germline V gene sequence: CDR1 GTSNPN, CDR2 SVGIG (reference sequence). The CDR3 runs 15 residues. The V and J ends lost 1 base and 5 bases, in that order; junction bases with no gene match: 4. DNA for the CDR3: TGTGCCTGGAGTGGTTGGACAGGGGGCAACAATGAGCAGTTCTTC. Encoded protein: CAWSGWTGGNNEQFF.

The rearrangement links TRBV19 to TRBJ1-2, with a tentative D call TRBD1 (6 bases). Germline V lookup: CDR1 LNHDA, CDR2 SQIVND (reference sequence). V was trimmed by 5 bases and J by 0 bases, leaving 7 bases between them. The CDR3 is made up of 13 amino acids. CDR3 nucleotide sequence: TGTGCCAGTAGTGACAGGTCTAACTATGGCTACACCTTC. Its translation: CASSDRSNYGYTF.

This rearrangement joins TRBV10-1 to TRBJ2-7; TRBD2 agrees at 8 bases. V lost 0 bases to trimming and J lost 2 bases; unmatched junction nucleotides: 9. Germline V lookup: CDR1 WNHNN, CDR2 SYGVQD (reference sequence). The CDR3 has 17 residues. As DNA, the CDR3 is TGCGCCAGCAGTGAGTCGGTTCGGAGCGGGAGCCCCTACGAGCAGTACTTC. Its translation is CASSESVRSGSPYEQYF.

The chain is built from TRBV19 and TRBJ1-4; 8 bases line up with TRBD1. Losses at the gene ends were 5 bases for V and 0 bases for J; bases not matched to a gene: 11. Germline values: CDR1 LNHDA, CDR2 SQIVND (reference sequence). The CDR3 totals 18 residues. This CDR3 reads CASSRRDRRTTTNEKLFF. CDR3 nucleotides: TGTGCCAGTAGTCGACGGGACAGGCGGACTACAACTAATGAAAAACTGTTTTTT.

The gene calls are TRBV6-6 and TRBJ2-7, with 9 bases that match TRBD1. This CDR3 spans 15 amino acids. After removal of 5 bases from V and 2 bases from J, the junction contained 7 bases not matched to a gene. Germline assignment: CDR1 MNHNY and CDR2 SVGAGI (reference sequence). Here the CDR3 DNA reads TGTGCCAGCAGTCCTCGGACAGGGGAAACCTACGAGCAGTACTTC. Amino acid sequence: CASSPRTGETYEQYF.

V gene TRBV7-9 combines with J gene TRBJ2-7, with D possibly called TRBD1 or TRBD2 (5 bases each). V dropped 1 base and J dropped 4 bases, with 11 bases sitting between them. Germline CDR1 is SEHNR and CDR2 is FQNEAQ (reference sequence). This CDR3 spans 14 amino acids. In DNA, the CDR3 is TGTGCCAGCAGCTTAGGTCGGGGCCCTTACGAGCAGTACTTC. This translates into CASSLGRGPYEQYF.